This entry lists 9 T cell receptor beta chains sequenced from one sample in a study of T cell changes during pregnancy in multiple sclerosis. Profiled with immunoSEQ multiplex PCR; TCRdb holds only in-frame clones, not every one. The sample has tens of thousands of clones, around 90% seen once. The source was peripheral blood, collected in the second trimester of pregnancy. Source of these receptors: a female donor in good health, enrolled as a control in a pregnancy study.

This chain uses TRBV28 with TRBJ2-1, with D possibly TRBD2 on 6 matching bases. Germline-derived CDR1 and CDR2 are MDHEN and SYDVKM. This CDR3 region has 14 residues. Trimming removed 5 bases at V and 4 bases at J, with 12 bases between. Here the CDR3 reads CASSPEDYYNEQFF. The CDR3 DNA reads as TGTGCCAGCAGTCCCGAGGACTATTACAATGAGCAGTTCTTC. Complete variable domain (other parts from reference TRBV28 and TRBJ2-1): DVKVTQSSRYLVKRTGEKVFLECVQDMDHENMFWYRQDPGLGLRLIYFSYDVKMKEKGDIPEGYSVSREKKERFSLILESASTNQTSMYLCASSPEDYYNEQFFGPGTRLTVL.

The V call is TRBV29-1, the J call TRBJ2-7; tentative D call: TRBD1 (6 bases). With 0 bases removed from V and 4 bases from J, the gap between germline ends came to 10 bases. Germline V gene sequence: CDR1 SQVTM, CDR2 ANQGSEA. There are 13 residues in the CDR3. For the CDR3, the DNA is TGCAGCGTTGAAGAGGGGGCAGGGTACGAGCAGTACTTC. Translated: CSVEEGAGYEQYF.

This chain links TRBV30 with TRBJ1-2, with D hard to call. V lost 3 bases to trimming and J lost 2 bases, with 10 bases between them. The CDR3 sequence is 13 residues long. Germline lookup yields CDR1 GTSNPN and CDR2 SVGIG (reference sequence). CDR3 protein: CAWSITENYGYTF. CDR3 in DNA: TGTGCCTGGAGCATTACAGAAAACTATGGCTACACCTTC. Supplemented by reference TRBV30 and TRBJ1-2, the full variable domain reads SQTIHQWPATLVQPVGSPLSLECTVEGTSNPNLYWYRQAAGRGLQLLFYSVGIGQISSEVPQNLSASRPQDRQFILSSKKLLLSDSGFYLCAWSITENYGYTFGSGTRLTVV.

V gene TRBV2 combines with J gene TRBJ2-7; 11 bases map to TRBD1. Per germline, CDR1 SNHLY and CDR2 FYNNEI. With 6 bases clipped from V and 6 bases from J, the junction kept 4 bases outside the gene matches. This CDR3 is 13 amino acids long. CDR3 sequence (DNA): TGTGCCAGCAGGGCCGGGACAGGGGGCGAGCAGTACTTC. Translated, it gives CASRAGTGGEQYF.

This chain uses TRBV18 with TRBJ2-7; D unresolved. The V gene's germline CDR1 is KGHSH and CDR2 LQKENI. The CDR3 contains 14 residues. The V gene lost 3 bases and the J gene lost 3 bases, with 12 bases spanning the gap. CDR3 DNA: TGTGCCAGCTCACCGTATTCTACTGACTACGAGCAGTACTTC. Protein product: CASSPYSTDYEQYF.

This chain joins TRBV6-5 and TRBJ2-7, with D perhaps matching TRBD1 (6 bases). V was pared by 6 bases and J by 2 bases, with 17 bases between. CDR3 size: 15 residues. CDR1 is MNHEY, CDR2 SVGAGI, per germline. The CDR3 loop reads CASSPTGIGTYEQYF. Here the CDR3 DNA reads TGTGCCAGCAGCCCCACAGGGATAGGAACCTACGAGCAGTACTTC.

V is TRBV5-6 and J is TRBJ1-4; D unclear. Trimming stripped 0 bases from V and 0 bases from J, with 6 bases between. Germline loops: CDR1 SGHDT, CDR2 YYEEEE. The CDR3 length is 15 residues. The chain's CDR3 is CASSLVGSTNEKLFF. Written as DNA, the CDR3 is TGTGCCAGCAGCTTGGTCGGTTCAACTAATGAAAAACTGTTTTTT.

The V call is TRBV5-6, the J call TRBJ1-5, with D unclear. This CDR3 contains 17 residues. Germline-derived CDR1 and CDR2 are SGHDT and YYEEEE. V was trimmed by 4 bases and J by 0 bases, leaving 17 bases between them. CDR3 amino acids: CASSPGGRPYSNQPQHF. In nucleotides, the CDR3 is TGTGCCAGCAGCCCTGGAGGCAGACCCTATAGCAATCAGCCCCAGCATTTT.

This clone has just a few counts. V gene TRBV7-9 combines with J gene TRBJ1-6; D is possibly TRBD1 (6 bases). V dropped 3 bases and J dropped 10 bases, with 16 bases sitting between them. Germline CDR1 SEHNR, CDR2 FQNEAQ (reference sequence). The CDR3 has 15 residues. In DNA, the CDR3 is TGTGCCAGCAGCTTCCGGGACACGTCAGGATCACCCCTCCACTTT. It codes for CASSFRDTSGSPLHF. The entire variable domain, with the rest obtained from reference TRBV7-9 and TRBJ1-6, is as follows: DTGVSQNPRHKITKRGQNVTFRCDPISEHNRLYWYRQTLGQGPEFLTYFQNEAQLEKSRLLSDRFSAERPKGSFSTLEIQRTEQGDSAMYLCASSFRDTSGSPLHFGNGTRLTVT.